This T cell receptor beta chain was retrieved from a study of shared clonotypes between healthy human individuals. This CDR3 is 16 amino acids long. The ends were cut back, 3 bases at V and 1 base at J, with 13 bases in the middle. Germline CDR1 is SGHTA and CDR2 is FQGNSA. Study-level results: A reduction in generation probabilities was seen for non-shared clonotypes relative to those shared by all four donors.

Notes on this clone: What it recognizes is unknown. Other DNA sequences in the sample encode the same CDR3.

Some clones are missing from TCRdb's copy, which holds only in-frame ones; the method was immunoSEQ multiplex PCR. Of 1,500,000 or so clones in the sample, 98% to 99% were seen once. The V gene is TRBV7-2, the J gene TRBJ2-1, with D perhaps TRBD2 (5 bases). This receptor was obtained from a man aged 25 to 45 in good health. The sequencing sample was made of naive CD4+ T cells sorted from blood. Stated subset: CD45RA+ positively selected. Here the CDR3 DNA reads TGTGCCAGCAGCTTGGCGGGTCCGTCTTCCTACAATGAGCAGTTCTTC. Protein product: CASSLAGPSSYNEQFF.